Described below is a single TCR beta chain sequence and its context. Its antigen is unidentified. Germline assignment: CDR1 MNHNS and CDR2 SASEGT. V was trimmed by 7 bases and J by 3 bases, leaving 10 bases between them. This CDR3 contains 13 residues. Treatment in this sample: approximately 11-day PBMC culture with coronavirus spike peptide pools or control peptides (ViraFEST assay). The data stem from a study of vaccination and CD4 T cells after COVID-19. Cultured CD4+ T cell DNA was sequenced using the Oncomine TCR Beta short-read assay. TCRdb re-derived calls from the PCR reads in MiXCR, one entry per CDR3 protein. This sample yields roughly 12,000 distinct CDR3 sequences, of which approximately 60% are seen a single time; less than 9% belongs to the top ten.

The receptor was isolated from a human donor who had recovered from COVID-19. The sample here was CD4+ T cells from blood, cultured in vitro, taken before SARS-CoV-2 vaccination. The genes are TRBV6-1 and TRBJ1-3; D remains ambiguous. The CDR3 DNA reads TGTGCCAGCACCCCCCAGAGTGGAAACACCATATATTTT. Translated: CASTPQSGNTIYF.